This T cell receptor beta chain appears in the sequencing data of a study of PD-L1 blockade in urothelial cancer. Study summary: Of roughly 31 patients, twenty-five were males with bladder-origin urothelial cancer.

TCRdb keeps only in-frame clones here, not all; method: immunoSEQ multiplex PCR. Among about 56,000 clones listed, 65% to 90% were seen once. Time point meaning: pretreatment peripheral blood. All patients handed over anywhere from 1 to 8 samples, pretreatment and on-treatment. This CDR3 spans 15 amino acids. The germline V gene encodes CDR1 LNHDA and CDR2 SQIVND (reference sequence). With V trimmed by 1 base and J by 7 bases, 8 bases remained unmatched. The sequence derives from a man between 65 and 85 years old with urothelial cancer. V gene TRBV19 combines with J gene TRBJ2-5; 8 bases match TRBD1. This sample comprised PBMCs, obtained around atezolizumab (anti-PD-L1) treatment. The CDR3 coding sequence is TGTGCCAGTAGTATAGGTCAGGGGGCGCGGGGGACCCAGTACTTC. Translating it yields CASSIGQGARGTQYF.